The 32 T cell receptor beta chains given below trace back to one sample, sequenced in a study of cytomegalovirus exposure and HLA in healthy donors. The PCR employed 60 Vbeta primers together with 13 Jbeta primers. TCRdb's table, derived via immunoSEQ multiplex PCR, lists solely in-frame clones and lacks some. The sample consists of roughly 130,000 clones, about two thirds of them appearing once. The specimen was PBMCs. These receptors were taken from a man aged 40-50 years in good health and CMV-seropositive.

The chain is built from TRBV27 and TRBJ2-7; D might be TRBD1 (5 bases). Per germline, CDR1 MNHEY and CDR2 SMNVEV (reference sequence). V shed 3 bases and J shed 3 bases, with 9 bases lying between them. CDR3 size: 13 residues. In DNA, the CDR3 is TGTGCCAGCAGTTTCCGGCAGGGCTACGAGCAGTACTTC. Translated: CASSFRQGYEQYF.

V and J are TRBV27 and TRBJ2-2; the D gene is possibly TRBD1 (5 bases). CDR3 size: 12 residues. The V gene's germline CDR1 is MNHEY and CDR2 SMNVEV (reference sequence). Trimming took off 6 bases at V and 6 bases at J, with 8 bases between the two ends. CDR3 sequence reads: CASRTDPGELFF. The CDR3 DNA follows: TGTGCCAGCAGGACAGATCCCGGGGAGCTGTTTTTT.

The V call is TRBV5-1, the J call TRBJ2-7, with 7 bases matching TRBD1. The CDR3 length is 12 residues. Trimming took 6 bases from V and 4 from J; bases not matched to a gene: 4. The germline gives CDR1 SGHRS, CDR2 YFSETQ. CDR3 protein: CASKGTAYEQYF. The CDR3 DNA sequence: TGCGCCAGCAAGGGGACAGCGTACGAGCAGTACTTC.

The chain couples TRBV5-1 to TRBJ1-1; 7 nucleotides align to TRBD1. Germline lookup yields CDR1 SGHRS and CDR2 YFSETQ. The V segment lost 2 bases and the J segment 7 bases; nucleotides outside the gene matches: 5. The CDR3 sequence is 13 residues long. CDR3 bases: TGCGCCAGCAGCTTACAGGGGAACCGTGAAGCTTTCTTT. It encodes CASSLQGNREAFF. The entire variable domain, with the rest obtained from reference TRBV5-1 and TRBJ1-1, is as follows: KAGVTQTPRYLIKTRGQQVTLSCSPISGHRSVSWYQQTPGQGLQFLFEYFSETQRNKGNFPGRFSGRQFSNSRSEMNVSTLELGDSALYLCASSLQGNREAFFGQGTRLTVV.

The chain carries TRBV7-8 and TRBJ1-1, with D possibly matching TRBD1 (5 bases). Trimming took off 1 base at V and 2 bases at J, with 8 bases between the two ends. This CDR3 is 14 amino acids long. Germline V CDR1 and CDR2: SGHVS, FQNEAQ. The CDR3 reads CASSLGGVNTEAFF. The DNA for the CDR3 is TGTGCCAGCAGCTTAGGGGGGGTAAACACTGAAGCTTTCTTT. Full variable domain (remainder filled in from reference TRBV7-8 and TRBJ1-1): GAGVSQSPRYKVAKRGQDVALRCDPISGHVSLFWYQQALGQGPEFLTYFQNEAQLDKSGLPSDRFFAERPEGSVSTLKIQRTQQEDSAVYLCASSLGGVNTEAFFGQGTRLTVV.

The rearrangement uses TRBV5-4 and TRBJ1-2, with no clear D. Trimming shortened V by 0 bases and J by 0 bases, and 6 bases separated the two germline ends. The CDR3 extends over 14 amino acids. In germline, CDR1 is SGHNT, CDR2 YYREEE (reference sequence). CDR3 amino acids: CASSLELSNYGYTF. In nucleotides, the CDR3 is TGTGCCAGCAGCTTGGAACTCTCTAACTATGGCTACACCTTC.

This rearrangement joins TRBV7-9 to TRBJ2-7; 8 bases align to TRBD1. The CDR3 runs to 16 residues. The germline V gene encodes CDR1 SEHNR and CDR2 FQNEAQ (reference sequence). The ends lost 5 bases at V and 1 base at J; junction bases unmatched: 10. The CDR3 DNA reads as TGTGCCAGCAGCGCCACCGGGACAGGCATTTCCTACGAGCAGTACTTC. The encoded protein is CASSATGTGISYEQYF.

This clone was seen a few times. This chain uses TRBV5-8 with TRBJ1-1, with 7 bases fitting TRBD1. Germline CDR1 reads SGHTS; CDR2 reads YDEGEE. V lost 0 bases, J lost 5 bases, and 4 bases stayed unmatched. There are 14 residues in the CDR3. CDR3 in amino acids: CASSLGQGKTEAFF. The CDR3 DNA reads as TGTGCCAGCAGCTTGGGACAGGGTAAAACTGAAGCTTTCTTT.

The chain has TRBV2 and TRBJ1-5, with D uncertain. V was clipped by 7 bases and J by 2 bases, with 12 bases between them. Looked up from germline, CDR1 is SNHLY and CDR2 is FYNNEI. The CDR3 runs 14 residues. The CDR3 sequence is CASTKEEGNQPQHF. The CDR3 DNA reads TGTGCCAGCACGAAGGAGGAAGGCAATCAGCCCCAGCATTTT.

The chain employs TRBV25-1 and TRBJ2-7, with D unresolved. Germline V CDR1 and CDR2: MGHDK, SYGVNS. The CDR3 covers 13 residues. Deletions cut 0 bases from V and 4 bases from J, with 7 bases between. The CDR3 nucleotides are TGTGCCAGCAGTGAATACGGAGTATACGAGCAGTACTTC. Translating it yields CASSEYGVYEQYF.

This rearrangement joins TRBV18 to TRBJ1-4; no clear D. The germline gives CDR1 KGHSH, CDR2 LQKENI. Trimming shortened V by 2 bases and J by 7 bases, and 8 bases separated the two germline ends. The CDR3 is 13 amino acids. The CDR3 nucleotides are TGTGCCAGCTCACCAGGACTGCTTGAAAAACTGTTTTTT. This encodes CASSPGLLEKLFF. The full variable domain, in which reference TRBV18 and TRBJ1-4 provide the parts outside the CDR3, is NAGVMQNPRHLVRRRGQEARLRCSPMKGHSHVYWYRQLPEEGLKFMVYLQKENIIDESGMPKERFSAEFPKEGPSILRIQQVVRGDSAAYFCASSPGLLEKLFFGSGTQLSVL.

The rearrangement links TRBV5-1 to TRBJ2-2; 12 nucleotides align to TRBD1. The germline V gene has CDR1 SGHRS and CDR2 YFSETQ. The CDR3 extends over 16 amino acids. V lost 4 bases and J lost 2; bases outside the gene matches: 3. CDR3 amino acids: CASSAGTGGNTGELFF. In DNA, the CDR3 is TGCGCCAGCAGCGCCGGGACAGGGGGCAACACCGGGGAGCTGTTTTTT.

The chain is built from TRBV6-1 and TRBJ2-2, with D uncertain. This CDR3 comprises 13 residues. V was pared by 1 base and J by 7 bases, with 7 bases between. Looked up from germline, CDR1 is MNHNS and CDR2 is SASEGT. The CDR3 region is CASSEVHHGELFF. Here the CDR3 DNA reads TGTGCCAGCAGTGAAGTACACCACGGGGAGCTGTTTTTT.

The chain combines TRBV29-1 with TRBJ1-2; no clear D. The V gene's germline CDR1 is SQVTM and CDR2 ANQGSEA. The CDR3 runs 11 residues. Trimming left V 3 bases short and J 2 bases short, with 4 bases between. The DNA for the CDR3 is TGCAGCGTTGACGGGAACTATGGCTACACCTTC. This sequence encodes CSVDGNYGYTF.

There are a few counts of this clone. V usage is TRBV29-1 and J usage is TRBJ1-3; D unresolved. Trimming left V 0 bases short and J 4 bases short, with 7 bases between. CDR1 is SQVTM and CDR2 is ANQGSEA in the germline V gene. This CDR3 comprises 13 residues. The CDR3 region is CSVEDRSGNTIYF. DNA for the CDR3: TGCAGCGTTGAAGACAGGTCGGGAAACACCATATATTTT. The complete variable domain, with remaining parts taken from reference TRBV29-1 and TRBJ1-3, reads SAVISQKPSRDICQRGTSLTIQCQVDSQVTMMFWYRQQPGQSLTLIATANQGSEATYESGFVIDKFPISRPNLTFSTLTVSNMSPEDSSIYLCSVEDRSGNTIYFGEGSWLTVV.

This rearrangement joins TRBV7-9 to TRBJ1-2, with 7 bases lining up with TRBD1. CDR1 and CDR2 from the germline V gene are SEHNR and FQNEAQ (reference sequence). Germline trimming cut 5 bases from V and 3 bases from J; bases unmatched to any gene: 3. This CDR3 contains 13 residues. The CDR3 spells CASSPGTDYGYTF. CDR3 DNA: TGTGCCAGCAGCCCCGGGACAGACTATGGCTACACCTTC. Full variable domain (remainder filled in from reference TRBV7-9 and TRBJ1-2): DTGVSQNPRHKITKRGQNVTFRCDPISEHNRLYWYRQTLGQGPEFLTYFQNEAQLEKSRLLSDRFSAERPKGSFSTLEIQRTEQGDSAMYLCASSPGTDYGYTFGSGTRLTVV.

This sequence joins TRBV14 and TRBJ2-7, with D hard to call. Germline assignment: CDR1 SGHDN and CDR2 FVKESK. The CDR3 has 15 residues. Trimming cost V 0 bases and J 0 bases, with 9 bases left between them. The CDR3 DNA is TGTGCCAGCAGCCAAGATACGCGGAGCTCCTACGAGCAGTACTTC. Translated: CASSQDTRSSYEQYF.

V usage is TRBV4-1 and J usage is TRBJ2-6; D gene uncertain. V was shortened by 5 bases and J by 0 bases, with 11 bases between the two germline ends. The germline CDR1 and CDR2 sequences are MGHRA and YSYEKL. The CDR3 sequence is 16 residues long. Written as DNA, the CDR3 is TGCGCCAGCAGCGCACTGGTTACCTCTGGGGCCAACGTCCTGACTTTC. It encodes CASSALVTSGANVLTF.

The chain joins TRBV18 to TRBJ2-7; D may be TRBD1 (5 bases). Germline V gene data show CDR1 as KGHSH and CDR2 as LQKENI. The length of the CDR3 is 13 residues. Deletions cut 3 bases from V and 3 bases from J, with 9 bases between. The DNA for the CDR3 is TGTGCCAGCTCACCCGACAGAAGCTACGAGCAGTACTTC. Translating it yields CASSPDRSYEQYF.

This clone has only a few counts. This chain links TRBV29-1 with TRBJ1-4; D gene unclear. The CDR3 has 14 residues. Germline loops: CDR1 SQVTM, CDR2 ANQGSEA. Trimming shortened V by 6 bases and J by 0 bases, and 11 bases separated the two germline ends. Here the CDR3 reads CSVQARSTNEKLFF. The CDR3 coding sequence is TGCAGCGTCCAAGCGAGGTCAACTAATGAAAAACTGTTTTTT.

DNA of the CDR3: TGTGCCAGTAGTAGAAGGAGTCATACCTACGAGCAGTACTTC. Its protein is CASSRRSHTYEQYF. The V and J genes are TRBV19 and TRBJ2-7; D remains ambiguous. Trimming took 4 bases from V and 2 from J, leaving 12 bases between them. The CDR3 is made up of 14 amino acids. CDR1 LNHDA and CDR2 SQIVND come from the germline V gene (reference sequence).

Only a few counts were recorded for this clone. The DNA of the CDR3 is TGTGCCAGCAGCGTAGGGGTGCTGACTAGCGGGAGTATTGGCTACGAGCAGTACTTC. This sequence encodes CASSVGVLTSGSIGYEQYF. This chain uses TRBV9 with TRBJ2-7; 12 bases match TRBD2. Germline values: CDR1 SGDLS, CDR2 YYNGEE. There are 19 residues in the CDR3. Trimming took 0 bases from V and 3 from J; bases not matched to a gene: 13.

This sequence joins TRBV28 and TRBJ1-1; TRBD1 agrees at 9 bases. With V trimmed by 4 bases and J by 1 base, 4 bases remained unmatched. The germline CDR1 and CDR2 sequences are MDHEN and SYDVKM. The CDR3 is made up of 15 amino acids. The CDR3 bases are TGTGCCAGCAGTTCCTCGGACAGGGGGAACACTGAAGCTTTCTTT. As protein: CASSSSDRGNTEAFF.

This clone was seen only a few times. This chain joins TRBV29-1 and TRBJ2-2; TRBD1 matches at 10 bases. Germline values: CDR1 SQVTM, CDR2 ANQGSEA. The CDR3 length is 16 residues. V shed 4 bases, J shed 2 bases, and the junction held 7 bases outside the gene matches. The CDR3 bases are TGCAGCGTTGGGACAGGGGGTGGGTTCAACACCGGGGAGCTGTTTTTT. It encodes CSVGTGGGFNTGELFF.

In nucleotides, the CDR3 is TGTGCCTGGGCTCTGAACGGCGGGGTTTGGCGCACCTTC. Its protein product is CAWALNGGVWRTF. V usage is TRBV30 and J usage is TRBJ1-2; no clear D. The CDR3 consists of 13 residues. Trimming left V 5 bases short and J 13 bases short, with 23 bases between. Germline loops: CDR1 GTSNPN, CDR2 SVGIG (reference sequence).

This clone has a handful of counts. CDR3 loop: CAWKGTDSGNTIYF. CDR3 bases: TGTGCCTGGAAAGGGACAGACTCTGGAAACACCATATATTTT. V usage is TRBV30 and J usage is TRBJ1-3; 7 nucleotides line up with TRBD1. J was trimmed by 0 bases and V by 4 bases; bases with no gene match: 3. The CDR3 has 14 residues. Germline loops: CDR1 GTSNPN, CDR2 SVGIG (reference sequence).

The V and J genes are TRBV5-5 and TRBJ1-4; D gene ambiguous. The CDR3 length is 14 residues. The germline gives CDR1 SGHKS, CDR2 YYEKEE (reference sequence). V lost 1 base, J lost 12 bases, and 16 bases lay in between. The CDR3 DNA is TGTGCCAGCAGCTTGCAGCGGTCAGGACCTGAACTGTTTTTT. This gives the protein CASSLQRSGPELFF.

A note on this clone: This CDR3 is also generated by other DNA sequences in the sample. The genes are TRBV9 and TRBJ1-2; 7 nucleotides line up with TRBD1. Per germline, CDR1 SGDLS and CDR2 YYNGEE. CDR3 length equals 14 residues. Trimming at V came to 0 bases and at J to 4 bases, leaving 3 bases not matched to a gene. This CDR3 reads CASSVGQGSYGYTF. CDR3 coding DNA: TGTGCCAGCAGCGTAGGACAGGGCAGCTATGGCTACACCTTC.

The CDR3 DNA reads as TGTGCCAGCAGTTTAGTTGGGACTAGCGGGAGTATCGAGCAGTACTTC. Translating it yields CASSLVGTSGSIEQYF. This chain joins TRBV28 and TRBJ2-7; 14 nucleotides line up with TRBD2. The germline CDR1 and CDR2 sequences are MDHEN and SYDVKM. This CDR3 contains 16 residues. Trimming at V came to 2 bases and at J to 6 bases, leaving 6 bases not matched to a gene.

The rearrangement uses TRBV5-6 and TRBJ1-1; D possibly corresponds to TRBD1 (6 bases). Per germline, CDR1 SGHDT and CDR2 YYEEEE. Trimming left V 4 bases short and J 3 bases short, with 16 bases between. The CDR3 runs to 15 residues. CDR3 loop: CASSTATSGDTEAFF. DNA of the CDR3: TGTGCCAGCAGCACCGCCACATCAGGGGACACTGAAGCTTTCTTT.

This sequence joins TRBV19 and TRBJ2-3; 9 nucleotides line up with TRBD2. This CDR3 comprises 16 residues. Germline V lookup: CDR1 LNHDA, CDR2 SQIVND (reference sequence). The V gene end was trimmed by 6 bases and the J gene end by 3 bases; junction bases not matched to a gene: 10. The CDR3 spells CASRLGSSGNTDTQYF. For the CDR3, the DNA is TGTGCCAGTAGGCTCGGCTCTAGCGGGAATACAGATACGCAGTATTTT.

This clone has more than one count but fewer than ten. The CDR3 DNA follows: TGTGCCTGGATGTCAGGGGATAATTCACCCCTCCACTTT. Its protein product is CAWMSGDNSPLHF. The chain recombines TRBV30 with TRBJ1-6; perhaps TRBD1 as D (6 bases). Germline V gene sequence: CDR1 GTSNPN, CDR2 SVGIG (reference sequence). This CDR3 has 13 residues. Between the trimmed V and J ends, which lost 4 bases and 5 bases, there was a span of 9 bases.